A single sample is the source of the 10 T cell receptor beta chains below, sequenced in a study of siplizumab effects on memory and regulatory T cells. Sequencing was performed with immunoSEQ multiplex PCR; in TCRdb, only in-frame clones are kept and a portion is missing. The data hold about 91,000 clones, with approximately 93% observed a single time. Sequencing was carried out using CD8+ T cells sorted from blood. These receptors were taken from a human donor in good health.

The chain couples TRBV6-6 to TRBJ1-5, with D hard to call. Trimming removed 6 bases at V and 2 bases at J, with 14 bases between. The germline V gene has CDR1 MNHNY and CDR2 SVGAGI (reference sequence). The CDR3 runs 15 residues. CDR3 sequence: CASSDPTFGNQPQHF. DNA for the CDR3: TGTGCCAGCAGCGACCCCACGTTTGGCAATCAGCCCCAGCATTTT.

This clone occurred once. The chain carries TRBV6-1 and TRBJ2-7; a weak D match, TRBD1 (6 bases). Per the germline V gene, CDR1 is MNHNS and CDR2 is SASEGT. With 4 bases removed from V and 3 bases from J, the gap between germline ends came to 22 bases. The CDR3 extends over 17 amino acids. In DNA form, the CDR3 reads TGTGCCAGCAGTGCAGGATCAGGGGATGCGGGTGTCTACGAGCAGTACTTC. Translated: CASSAGSGDAGVYEQYF.

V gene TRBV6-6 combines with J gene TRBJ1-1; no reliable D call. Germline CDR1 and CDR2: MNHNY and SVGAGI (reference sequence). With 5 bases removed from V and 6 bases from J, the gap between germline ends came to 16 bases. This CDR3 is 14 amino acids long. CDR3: CASSHEEGWAEAFF. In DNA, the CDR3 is TGTGCCAGCAGTCACGAGGAGGGTTGGGCTGAAGCTTTCTTT.

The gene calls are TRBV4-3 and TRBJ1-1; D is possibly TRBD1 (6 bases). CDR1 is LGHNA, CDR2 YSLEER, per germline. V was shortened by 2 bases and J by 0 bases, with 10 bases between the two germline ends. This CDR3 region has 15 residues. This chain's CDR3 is CASSQWGHLNTEAFF. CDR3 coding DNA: TGCGCCAGCAGCCAATGGGGACATCTGAACACTGAAGCTTTCTTT.

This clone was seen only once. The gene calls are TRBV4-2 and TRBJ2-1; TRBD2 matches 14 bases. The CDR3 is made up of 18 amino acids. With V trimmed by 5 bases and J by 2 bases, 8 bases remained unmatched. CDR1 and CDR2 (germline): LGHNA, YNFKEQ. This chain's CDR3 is CASSTWTSGRPTYNEQFF. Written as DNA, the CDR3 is TGTGCCAGCAGCACCTGGACTAGCGGGAGGCCTACCTACAATGAGCAGTTCTTC.

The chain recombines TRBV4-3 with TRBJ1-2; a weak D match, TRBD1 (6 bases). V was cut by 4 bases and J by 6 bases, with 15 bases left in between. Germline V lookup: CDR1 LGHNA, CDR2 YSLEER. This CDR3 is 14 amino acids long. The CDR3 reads CASSPELGADGYTF. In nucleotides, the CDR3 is TGCGCCAGCAGCCCGGAATTGGGGGCAGATGGCTACACCTTC.

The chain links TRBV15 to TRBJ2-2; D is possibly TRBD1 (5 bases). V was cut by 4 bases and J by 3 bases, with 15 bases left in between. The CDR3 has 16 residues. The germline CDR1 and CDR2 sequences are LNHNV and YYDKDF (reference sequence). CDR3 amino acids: CATSNQGFRDTGELFF. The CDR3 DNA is TGTGCCACCAGCAACCAGGGTTTTCGGGACACCGGGGAGCTGTTTTTT.

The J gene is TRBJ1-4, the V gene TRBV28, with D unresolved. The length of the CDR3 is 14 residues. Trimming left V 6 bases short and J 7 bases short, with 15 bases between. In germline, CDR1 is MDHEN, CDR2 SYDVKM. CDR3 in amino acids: CASSIEGLPEKLFF. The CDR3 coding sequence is TGTGCCAGCAGCATAGAGGGCCTCCCTGAAAAACTGTTTTTT.

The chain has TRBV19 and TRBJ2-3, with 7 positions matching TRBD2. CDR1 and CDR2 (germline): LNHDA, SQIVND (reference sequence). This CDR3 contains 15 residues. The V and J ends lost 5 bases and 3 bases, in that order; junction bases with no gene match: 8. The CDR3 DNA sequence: TGTGCCAGTAGTCCACGGACTAGTTTAACAGATACGCAGTATTTT. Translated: CASSPRTSLTDTQYF.

CDR3 nucleotide sequence: TGTGCCAGCAGGGCGGGACAGCTATACAATGAGCAGTTCTTC. It codes for CASRAGQLYNEQFF. V is TRBV7-9 and J is TRBJ2-1, with D perhaps matching TRBD1 (7 bases). The CDR3 extends over 14 amino acids. CDR1 is SEHNR and CDR2 is FQNEAQ in the germline V gene (reference sequence). The ends were cut back, 6 bases at V and 4 bases at J, with 13 bases in the middle.